The clone carrying this T cell receptor beta chain appeared many times. Its antigen is undetermined. The entry originates in a study of T cells in Graves' hyperthyroidism and ophthalmopathy. Amplified regions were TCR beta CDR3 sequences from RNA transcripts. Researchers ran a first-round RT-PCR on the TCR CDR3 using the HTBI primer set. TCRdb processed the multiplex PCR reads anew with MiXCR; each CDR3 protein has one entry. The table includes approximately 600,000 distinct CDR3 sequences, about 15% detected once. Study-level findings and limits: Separation of ophthalmopathy from stable hyperthyroidism was achieved by a 13 V-J model.

Blood dates from first hyperthyroidism diagnosis, before any ophthalmopathy symptoms. This sequence originates from a woman in her 30s with Graves' hyperthyroidism that later progressed to Graves' ophthalmopathy. What was sequenced was blood.

The CDR3 sequence: CASSSDRVDNQPQHF. DNA of the CDR3: TGTGCCAGCAGTTCGGACAGGGTAGACAATCAGCCCCAGCATTTT. The chain has TRBV28 and TRBJ1-5; 8 bases are shared with TRBD1. Germline V lookup: CDR1 MDHEN, CDR2 SYDVKM. V gave up 4 bases and J gave up 3 bases; unmatched junction bases: 5. The CDR3 contains 15 residues. Looking up the rest from reference TRBV28 and TRBJ1-5 gives the full variable domain: DVKVTQSSRYLVKRTGEKVFLECVQDMDHENMFWYRQDPGLGLRLIYFSYDVKMKEKGDIPEGYSVSREKKERFSLILESASTNQTSMYLCASSSDRVDNQPQHFGDGTRLSIL.